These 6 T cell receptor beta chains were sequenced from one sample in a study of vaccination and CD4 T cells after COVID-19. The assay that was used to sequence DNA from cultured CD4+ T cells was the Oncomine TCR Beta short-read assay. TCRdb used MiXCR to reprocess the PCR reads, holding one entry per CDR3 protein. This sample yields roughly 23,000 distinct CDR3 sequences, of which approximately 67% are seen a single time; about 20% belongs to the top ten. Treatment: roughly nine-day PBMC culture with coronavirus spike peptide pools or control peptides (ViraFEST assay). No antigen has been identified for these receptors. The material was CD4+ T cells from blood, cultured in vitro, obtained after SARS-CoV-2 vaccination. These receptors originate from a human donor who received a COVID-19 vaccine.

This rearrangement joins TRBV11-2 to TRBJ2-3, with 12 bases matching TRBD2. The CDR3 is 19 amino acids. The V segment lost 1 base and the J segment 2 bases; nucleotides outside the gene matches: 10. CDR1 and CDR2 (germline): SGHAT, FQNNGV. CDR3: CASSLAGMTSGGPTDTQYF. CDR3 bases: TGTGCCAGCAGCTTAGCCGGAATGACTAGCGGGGGTCCCACAGATACGCAGTATTTT.

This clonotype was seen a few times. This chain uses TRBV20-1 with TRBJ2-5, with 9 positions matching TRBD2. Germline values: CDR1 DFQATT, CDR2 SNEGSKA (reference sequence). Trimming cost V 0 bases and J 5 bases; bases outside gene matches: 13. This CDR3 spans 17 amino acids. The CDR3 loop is CSAREPLGGGALETQYF. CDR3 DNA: TGCAGTGCTAGAGAACCCTTAGGCGGGGGGGCCTTGGAGACCCAGTACTTC.

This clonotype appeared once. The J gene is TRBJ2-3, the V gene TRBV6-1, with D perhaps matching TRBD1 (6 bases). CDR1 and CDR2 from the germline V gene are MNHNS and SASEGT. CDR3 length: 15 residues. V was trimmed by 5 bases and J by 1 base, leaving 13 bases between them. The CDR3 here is CASSPGTTGTDTQYF. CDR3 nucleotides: TGTGCCAGCAGTCCGGGGACAACAGGCACAGATACGCAGTATTTT.

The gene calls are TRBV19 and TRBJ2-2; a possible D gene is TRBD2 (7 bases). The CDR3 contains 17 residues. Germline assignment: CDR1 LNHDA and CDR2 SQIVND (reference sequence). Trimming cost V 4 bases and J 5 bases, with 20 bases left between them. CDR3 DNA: TGTGCCAGTAGTACTGACCCGGCGGGGGCGCGAACCGGGGAGCTGTTTTTT. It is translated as CASSTDPAGARTGELFF.

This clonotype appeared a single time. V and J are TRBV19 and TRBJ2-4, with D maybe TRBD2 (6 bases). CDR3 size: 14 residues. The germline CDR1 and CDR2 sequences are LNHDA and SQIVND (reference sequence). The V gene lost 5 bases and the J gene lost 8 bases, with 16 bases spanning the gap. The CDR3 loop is CASSFPGGADIQYF. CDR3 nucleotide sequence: TGTGCCAGTAGTTTTCCGGGCGGGGCAGACATTCAGTACTTC. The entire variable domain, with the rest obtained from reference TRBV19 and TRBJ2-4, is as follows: DGGITQSPKYLFRKEGQNVTLSCEQNLNHDAMYWYRQDPGQGLRLIYYSQIVNDFQKGDIAEGYSVSREKKESFPLTVTSAQKNPTAFYLCASSFPGGADIQYFGAGTRLSVL.

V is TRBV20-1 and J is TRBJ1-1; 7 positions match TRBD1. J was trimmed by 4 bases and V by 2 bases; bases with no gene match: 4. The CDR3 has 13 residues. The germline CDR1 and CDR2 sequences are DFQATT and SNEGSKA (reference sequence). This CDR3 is CSARQGVGTEAFF. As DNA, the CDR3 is TGCAGTGCTAGACAGGGGGTGGGCACTGAAGCTTTCTTT.